The 30 T cell receptor beta chains given below trace back to one sample, sequenced in a study of cytomegalovirus exposure and HLA in healthy donors. Use of 60 Vbeta and 13 Jbeta primers characterized the PCR. Data came from immunoSEQ multiplex PCR; TCRdb stores just in-frame clones and leaves some out. Here the sample spans 150,000 to 200,000 clones, approximately 70% being singletons. Sequencing was done on a sample of PBMCs. The receptors come from a middle-aged man in good health and CMV-seropositive.

This chain uses TRBV7-2 with TRBJ1-6; D uncertain. The CDR3 runs 18 residues. Per germline, CDR1 SGHTA and CDR2 FQGNSA. V shed 5 bases and J shed 0 bases, with 17 bases lying between them. CDR3 nucleotide sequence: TGTGCCAGCAGCCGCCGGGAAGCCACAGCCTCCTATAATTCACCCCTCCACTTT. Amino acids: CASSRREATASYNSPLHF.

V and J are TRBV2 and TRBJ2-1, with 8 bases matching TRBD2. Germline CDR1 reads SNHLY; CDR2 reads FYNNEI. The V gene end was trimmed by 10 bases and the J gene end by 4 bases; junction bases not matched to a gene: 6. The CDR3 spans 13 residues. For the CDR3, the DNA is TGTGCCACCGCGGGACTAGGGTACAATGAGCAGTTCTTC. This codes for CATAGLGYNEQFF.

The chain links TRBV14 to TRBJ2-5; 8 bases agree with TRBD2. The better agreement between TRBJ2-7 and the DNA end casts doubt on the J call. Germline CDR1 reads SGHDN; CDR2 reads FVKESK. The CDR3 sequence is 16 residues long. The CDR3: CASSQDRAGDSYEQYF. The CDR3 DNA follows: TGTGCCAGCAGCCAAGATCGAGCGGGGGATTCCTACGAGCAGTACTTC.

In regard to this clone: A read error may produce the germline difference seen at one junction end. This sample also contains other DNA sequences that code for the same CDR3. The V gene is TRBV2, the J gene TRBJ1-1; TRBD1 aligns across 8 bases. Germline V gene sequence: CDR1 SNHLY, CDR2 FYNNEI. The CDR3 runs 15 residues. The CDR3: CASSLRTGTNTEAFF. CDR3 in DNA: TGTGCCAGCAGTCTCCGGACAGGGACGAACACCGAAGCTTTCTTT.

This chain connects TRBV6-1 to TRBJ1-5, with a tentative D call TRBD1 (6 bases). V was cut by 4 bases and J by 7 bases, with 11 bases left in between. The CDR3 totals 13 residues. Germline V gene sequence: CDR1 MNHNS, CDR2 SASEGT. In nucleotides, the CDR3 is TGTGCCAGCAGTGCGGGGGGGCGGCAGCCCCAGCATTTT. Its translation is CASSAGGRQPQHF.

The chain joins TRBV4-1 to TRBJ1-2; D might be TRBD1 (6 bases). Germline CDR1 and CDR2: MGHRA and YSYEKL. CDR3 length equals 15 residues. Trimming stripped 2 bases from V and 1 base from J, with 11 bases between. In nucleotides, the CDR3 is TGCGCCAGCAGCCAATTACAGGGAATTAACTATGGCTACACCTTC. It yields the protein CASSQLQGINYGYTF.

This rearrangement joins TRBV15 to TRBJ2-3; D uncertain. CDR1 is LNHNV, CDR2 YYDKDF, per germline (reference sequence). V was pared by 5 bases and J by 11 bases, with 11 bases between. The CDR3 spans 11 residues. The DNA of the CDR3 is TGTGCCACCAGCTTCTTAGAGGAGCAGTATTTT. Translation: CATSFLEEQYF.

This chain uses TRBV4-1 with TRBJ1-3; weak D call: TRBD1 (5 bases). In germline, CDR1 is MGHRA, CDR2 YSYEKL. V lost 5 bases, J lost 8 bases, and 13 bases lay in between. This CDR3 contains 13 residues. As DNA, the CDR3 is TGCGCCAGCAGCGGGGGGGTAAAAGACACCATATATTTT. It translates to CASSGGVKDTIYF.

J is TRBJ1-5 and V is TRBV7-2, with 8 nucleotides matching TRBD1. The ends lost 5 bases at V and 1 base at J; junction bases unmatched: 4. Per the germline V gene, CDR1 is SGHTA and CDR2 is FQGNSA. The CDR3 is 15 amino acids. CDR3 in DNA: TGTGCCAGCAGCCAGGGGGCGGGAAGCAATCAGCCCCAGCATTTT. Its protein product is CASSQGAGSNQPQHF.

This chain connects TRBV18 to TRBJ2-1; TRBD1 aligns across 8 bases. The CDR3 covers 14 residues. Trimming at V came to 1 base and at J to 8 bases, leaving 4 bases not matched to a gene. Germline CDR1 is KGHSH and CDR2 is LQKENI. The CDR3 DNA is TGTGCCAGCTCACCACTGGACAGGGCCCATGAGCAGTTCTTC. It yields the protein CASSPLDRAHEQFF.

This clone was seen more than once but under ten times. J is TRBJ2-5 and V is TRBV14; a weak D match, TRBD1 (6 bases). The DNA end lines up better with TRBJ2-7; the J call may be wrong. The germline V gene encodes CDR1 SGHDN and CDR2 FVKESK. CDR3 length: 15 amino acids. The CDR3 loop reads CASSQAGRGSREQYF. The CDR3 DNA is TGTGCCAGCAGCCAAGCAGGCAGGGGCTCGCGCGAGCAGTACTTC.

The chain links TRBV5-1 to TRBJ2-4, with 8 bases that match TRBD1. Losses at the gene ends were 1 base for V and 8 bases for J; bases not matched to a gene: 8. Germline loops: CDR1 SGHRS, CDR2 YFSETQ. CDR3 length: 15 residues. The CDR3 reads CASSLRQGRSDIQYF. In DNA form, the CDR3 reads TGCGCCAGCAGCTTGAGACAGGGGAGGAGTGACATTCAGTACTTC.

The rearrangement uses TRBV6-1 and TRBJ1-5; D may be TRBD1 (6 bases). This CDR3 has 14 amino acids. From germline, CDR1 is MNHNS and CDR2 SASEGT. V was cut by 0 bases and J by 9 bases, with 12 bases left in between. The CDR3 region has the DNA TGTGCCAGCAGTGAAGCGATGGGGGCTCGGCCCCAGCATTTT. As protein: CASSEAMGARPQHF.

The V and J genes are TRBV9 and TRBJ2-1, with 10 bases lining up with TRBD2. This CDR3 is 15 amino acids long. Germline trimming cut 0 bases from V and 5 bases from J; bases unmatched to any gene: 2. Germline V CDR1 and CDR2: SGDLS, YYNGEE. The CDR3 protein is CASSVASGGDNEQFF. The CDR3, as DNA: TGTGCCAGCAGCGTAGCTAGCGGGGGAGACAATGAGCAGTTCTTC.

The CDR3 nucleotides are TGTGCCAGCCTATATTCAGGGGGTGCAAACATTCAGTACTTC. Translation: CASLYSGGANIQYF. The genes are TRBV5-6 and TRBJ2-4; TRBD1 aligns across 7 bases. The CDR3 is 14 amino acids. Trimming took 7 bases from V and 6 from J; bases not matched to a gene: 10. Germline assignment: CDR1 SGHDT and CDR2 YYEEEE.

This clone was observed a handful of times. This chain joins TRBV13 and TRBJ2-3; D may be TRBD2 (6 bases). The V gene's germline CDR1 is PRHDT and CDR2 FYEKMQ (reference sequence). V was trimmed by 5 bases and J by 1 base, leaving 10 bases between them. The CDR3 has 14 amino acids. The CDR3 nucleotides are TGTGCCAGCAGCGTCTCTAGCGGCACAGATACGCAGTATTTT. The encoded protein is CASSVSSGTDTQYF.

The rearrangement joins TRBV7-6 to TRBJ2-1; D is undetermined. The CDR3 spans 13 residues. Germline V lookup: CDR1 SGHVS, CDR2 FNYEAQ. Between the trimmed V and J ends, which lost 1 base and 7 bases, there was a span of 8 bases. The CDR3 DNA follows: TGTGCCAGCAGCTTAGGGGCCCGGAATGAGCAGTTCTTC. It is translated as CASSLGARNEQFF.

This chain joins TRBV5-6 and TRBJ1-5; 8 bases are a match to TRBD1. The CDR3 is made up of 15 amino acids. CDR1 and CDR2 (germline): SGHDT, YYEEEE. J gave up 6 bases and V 5 bases, and 10 bases lay outside the gene matches. Here the CDR3 reads CASRATGVAGQPQHF. The CDR3 coding sequence is TGTGCCAGCAGGGCGACAGGGGTGGCGGGTCAGCCCCAGCATTTT.

The rearrangement links TRBV4-1 to TRBJ2-3, with TRBD2 matching 8 bases. The germline gives CDR1 MGHRA, CDR2 YSYEKL. CDR3 length: 13 residues. Unmatched junction bases numbered 2, after V lost 2 bases and J lost 7 bases. The CDR3 is CASSQTGGYTQYF. The DNA for the CDR3 is TGCGCCAGCAGCCAAACGGGGGGGTATACGCAGTATTTT.

The chain joins TRBV30 to TRBJ2-3, with D tentatively TRBD1 (6 bases). CDR1 and CDR2 (germline): GTSNPN, SVGIG (reference sequence). V lost 3 bases to trimming and J lost 0 bases, with 13 bases between them. The CDR3 spans 15 residues. CDR3 protein: CAWRGDGQSTDTQYF. The CDR3 DNA sequence: TGTGCCTGGAGGGGAGATGGACAGAGCACAGATACGCAGTATTTT.

The chain recombines TRBV6-6 with TRBJ2-5; D remains ambiguous. V was pared by 5 bases and J by 5 bases, with 3 bases between. CDR1 MNHNY and CDR2 SVGAGI come from the germline V gene (reference sequence). The CDR3 has 10 residues. The CDR3 spells CASSRETQYF. The CDR3 region has the DNA TGTGCCAGCAGTCGGGAGACCCAGTACTTC.

The chain recombines TRBV11-2 with TRBJ1-2, with 7 bases lining up with TRBD1. This CDR3 contains 13 residues. Trimming at V came to 5 bases and at J to 6 bases, leaving 6 bases not matched to a gene. Germline assignment: CDR1 SGHAT and CDR2 FQNNGV. The CDR3 protein is CASSLRQGNGYTF. The CDR3 region has the DNA TGTGCCAGCAGCCTCAGACAGGGTAATGGCTACACCTTC.

The chain uses TRBV7-3 and TRBJ2-2; 10 nucleotides match TRBD1. The germline gives CDR1 SGHTA, CDR2 FQGTGA. The ends lost 4 bases at V and 2 bases at J; junction bases unmatched: 4. The CDR3 is 16 residues long. The CDR3 spells CASSSGTGVNTGELFF. CDR3 bases: TGTGCCAGCAGCTCGGGGACAGGGGTTAACACCGGGGAGCTGTTTTTT.

This chain joins TRBV15 and TRBJ2-5; 9 bases map to TRBD2. Germline V gives CDR1 LNHNV, CDR2 YYDKDF (reference sequence). V was clipped by 1 base and J by 3 bases; unmatched bases: 6. CDR3 size: 16 residues. The CDR3 nucleotides read TGTGCCACCAGCAGAGGTCCGGCTAGCGGGGAAGAGACCCAGTACTTC. Translation gives CATSRGPASGEETQYF.

The gene calls are TRBV6-6 and TRBJ2-1, with 11 bases identical to TRBD2. The germline CDR1 and CDR2 sequences are MNHNY and SVGAGI (reference sequence). The V gene end was trimmed by 5 bases and the J gene end by 6 bases; junction bases not matched to a gene: 6. The CDR3 has 15 amino acids. The DNA for the CDR3 is TGTGCCAGCAGTACCGGGACTAGCGGTTTCAATGAGCAGTTCTTC. It encodes CASSTGTSGFNEQFF.

This chain connects TRBV5-6 to TRBJ1-6; TRBD1 matches 8 bases. V was pared by 4 bases and J by 13 bases, with 13 bases of the junction left unmatched. The CDR3 is 15 amino acids. CDR1 SGHDT and CDR2 YYEEEE come from the germline V gene. Here the CDR3 reads CASSSLTGASYPLHF. The DNA of the CDR3 is TGTGCCAGCAGCAGCTTGACAGGGGCGTCCTATCCCCTCCACTTT.

Only one count was recorded for this clone. This chain links TRBV5-4 with TRBJ2-5; D gene uncertain. There are 14 residues in the CDR3. Germline CDR1 is SGHNT and CDR2 is YYREEE (reference sequence). V dropped 4 bases and J dropped 2 bases, with 12 bases sitting between them. CDR3 in DNA: TGTGCCAGCAGCCCAAGGAGAACTCAAGAGACCCAGTACTTC. The encoded protein is CASSPRRTQETQYF.

J is TRBJ2-7 and V is TRBV7-6, with D perhaps TRBD1 (6 bases). V lost 5 bases, J lost 7 bases, and 9 bases lay in between. Germline values: CDR1 SGHVS, CDR2 FNYEAQ. This CDR3 has 11 residues. This CDR3 is CASSQGQEQYF. Written as DNA, the CDR3 is TGTGCCAGCAGCCAAGGACAGGAGCAGTACTTC.

V and J are TRBV4-3 and TRBJ1-6; 9 bases are shared with TRBD1. J lost 6 bases, V lost 6 bases, and 6 bases had no gene match. The germline V gene has CDR1 LGHNA and CDR2 YSLEER. This CDR3 is built from 15 residues. CDR3 DNA sequence: TGCGCCAGCAGTATACAGGGGGCGCTTAATTCACCCCTCCACTTT. Translation gives CASSIQGALNSPLHF.

The chain employs TRBV5-1 and TRBJ1-3; 8 bases match TRBD1. This CDR3 is 16 amino acids long. Germline trimming cut 3 bases from V and 4 bases from J; bases unmatched to any gene: 9. Per germline, CDR1 SGHRS and CDR2 YFSETQ. The CDR3 region has the DNA TGCGCCAGCAGCTCCTCAGGGGGCCCGGGAGGAAACACCATATATTTT. The encoded protein is CASSSSGGPGGNTIYF.